In its sample, the clone carrying this T cell receptor beta chain was seen many times. The germline gives CDR1 SEHNR, CDR2 FQNEAQ (reference sequence). V dropped 2 bases and J dropped 4 bases, with 11 bases sitting between them. This CDR3 region has 14 residues. This entry is derived from a study of Graves' ophthalmopathy and Graves' hyperthyroidism. Amplification targeted the TCR beta CDR3 regions, with RNA transcripts as the source material. Amplification began with first-round RT-PCR using HTBI primers, then second-round multiplex PCR was performed. MiXCR, run by TCRdb on the multiplex PCR reads, gives a single entry per CDR3 protein. The table lists 260,000 or so distinct CDR3 sequences, around 50% of them singletons, with 40% to 55% in the top ten. The PBMCs were taken from approximately 9.7 ml of fresh peripheral blood.

The sequenced sample consisted of peripheral blood. This chain uses TRBV7-9 with TRBJ2-5; no reliable D call. The sequence derives from an adult man with Graves' ophthalmopathy. CDR3: CASSLNERGETQYF. As DNA, the CDR3 is TGTGCCAGCAGCTTAAATGAGCGAGGAGAGACCCAGTACTTC.